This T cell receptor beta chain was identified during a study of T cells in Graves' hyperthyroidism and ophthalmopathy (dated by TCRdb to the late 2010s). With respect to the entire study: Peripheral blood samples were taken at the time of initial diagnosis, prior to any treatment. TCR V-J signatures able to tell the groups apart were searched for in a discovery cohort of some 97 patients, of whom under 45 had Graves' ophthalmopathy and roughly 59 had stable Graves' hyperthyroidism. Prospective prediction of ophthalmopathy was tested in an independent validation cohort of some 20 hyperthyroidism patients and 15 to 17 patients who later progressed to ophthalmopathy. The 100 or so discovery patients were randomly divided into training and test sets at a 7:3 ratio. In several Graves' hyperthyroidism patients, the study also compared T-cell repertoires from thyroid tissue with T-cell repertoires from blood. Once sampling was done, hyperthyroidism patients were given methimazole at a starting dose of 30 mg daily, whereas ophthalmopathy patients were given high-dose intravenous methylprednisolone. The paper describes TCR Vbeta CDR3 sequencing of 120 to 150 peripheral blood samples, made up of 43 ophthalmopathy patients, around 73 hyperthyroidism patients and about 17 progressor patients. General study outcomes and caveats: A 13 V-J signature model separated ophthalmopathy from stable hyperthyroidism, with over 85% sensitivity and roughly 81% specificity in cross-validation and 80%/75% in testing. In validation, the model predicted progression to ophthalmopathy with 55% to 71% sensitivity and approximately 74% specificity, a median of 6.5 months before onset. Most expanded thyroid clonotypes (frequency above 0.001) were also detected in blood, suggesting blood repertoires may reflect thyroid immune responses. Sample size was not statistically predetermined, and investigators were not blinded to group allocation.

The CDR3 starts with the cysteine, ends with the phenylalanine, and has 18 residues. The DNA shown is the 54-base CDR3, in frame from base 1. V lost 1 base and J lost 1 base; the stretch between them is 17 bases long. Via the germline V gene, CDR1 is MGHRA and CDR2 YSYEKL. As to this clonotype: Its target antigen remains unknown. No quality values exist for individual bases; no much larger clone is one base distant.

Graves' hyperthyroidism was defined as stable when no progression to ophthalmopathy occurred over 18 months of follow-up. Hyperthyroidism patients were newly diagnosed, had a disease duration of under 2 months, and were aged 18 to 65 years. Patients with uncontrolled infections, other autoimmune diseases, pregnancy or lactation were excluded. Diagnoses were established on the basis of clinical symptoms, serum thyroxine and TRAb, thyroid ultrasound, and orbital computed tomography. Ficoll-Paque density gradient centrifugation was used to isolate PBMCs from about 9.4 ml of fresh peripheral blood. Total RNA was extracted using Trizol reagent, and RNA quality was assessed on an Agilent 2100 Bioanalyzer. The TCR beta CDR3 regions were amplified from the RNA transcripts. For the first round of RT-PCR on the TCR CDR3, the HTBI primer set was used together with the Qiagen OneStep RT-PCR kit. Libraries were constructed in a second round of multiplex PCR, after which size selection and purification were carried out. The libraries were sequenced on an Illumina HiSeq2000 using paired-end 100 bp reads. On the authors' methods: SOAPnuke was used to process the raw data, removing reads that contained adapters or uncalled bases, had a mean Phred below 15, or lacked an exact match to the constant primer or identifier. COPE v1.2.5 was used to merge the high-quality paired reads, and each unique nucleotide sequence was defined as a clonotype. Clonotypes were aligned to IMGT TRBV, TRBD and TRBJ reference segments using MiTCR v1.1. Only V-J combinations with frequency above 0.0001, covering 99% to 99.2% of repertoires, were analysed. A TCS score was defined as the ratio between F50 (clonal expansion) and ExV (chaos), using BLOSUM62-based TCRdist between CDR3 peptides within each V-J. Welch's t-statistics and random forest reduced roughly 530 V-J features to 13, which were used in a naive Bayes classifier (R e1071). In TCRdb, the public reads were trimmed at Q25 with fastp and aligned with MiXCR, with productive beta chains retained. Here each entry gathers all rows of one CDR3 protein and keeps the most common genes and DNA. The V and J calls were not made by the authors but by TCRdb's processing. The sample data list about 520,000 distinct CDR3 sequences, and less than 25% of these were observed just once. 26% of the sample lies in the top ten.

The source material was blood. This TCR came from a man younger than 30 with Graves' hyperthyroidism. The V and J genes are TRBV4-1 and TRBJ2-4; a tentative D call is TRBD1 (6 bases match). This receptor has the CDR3 CASSQGNQGNPAKNIQYF. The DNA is TGCGCCAGCAGCCAAGGGAACCAGGGGAATCCTGCCAAAAACATTCAGTACTTC.